This T cell receptor beta chain was sequenced during a study of T cells in Graves' hyperthyroidism and ophthalmopathy (dated by TCRdb to between 2017 and 2020). Context from the whole study: Peripheral blood was sampled at the time of initial diagnosis, prior to any treatment. To identify TCR V-J signatures that set the groups apart, the researchers used a discovery cohort of 100 patients, made up of 43 with Graves' ophthalmopathy and about 60 with stable Graves' hyperthyroidism. Prospective prediction of ophthalmopathy was tested in an independent validation cohort of 18 hyperthyroidism patients and 15 to 17 patients who later progressed to ophthalmopathy. The approximately 90 discovery patients were divided at random into training and test sets in a 7:3 ratio. The study also compared thyroid tissue and blood T-cell repertoires from five or six Graves' hyperthyroidism patients. After sampling, hyperthyroidism patients received methimazole starting at 30 mg daily, and ophthalmopathy patients received high-dose intravenous methylprednisolone. TCR Vbeta CDR3 sequencing of 120 to 150 peripheral blood samples (around 45 ophthalmopathy, 70 to 85 hyperthyroidism and some 17 progressor patients) is reported in the paper.

Broader findings and caveats from the paper: Ophthalmopathy was separated from stable hyperthyroidism by a 13 V-J signature model, with just over 85% sensitivity and 81% to 82% specificity obtained in cross-validation and 80%/75% obtained in testing. No statistical method was used to set the sample size in advance, and investigators knew the group allocation. In validation, the model predicted progression to ophthalmopathy a median of about 6.8 months before onset, with about 70% sensitivity and roughly 77% specificity. Most expanded thyroid clonotypes (frequency above 0.001) were also found in blood, which suggests that blood repertoires may mirror thyroid immune responses.

There are many counts of this clonotype. Its antigen remains undetermined. One base away there is no much larger clone; base qualities are not given. TCR beta CDR3 regions were amplified from RNA transcripts. The first round of RT-PCR for the TCR CDR3 was performed with the HTBI primer set and the Qiagen OneStep RT-PCR kit. Libraries were constructed in a second round of multiplex PCR, after which size selection and purification were performed. Paired-end sequencing of the libraries was performed with 100 bp reads on an Illumina HiSeq2000. Per the source publication's procedure: SOAPnuke was used to process the raw data, throwing out any read that contained adapters or uncalled bases, had a mean Phred below 15, or lacked an exact constant-primer or identifier match. COPE v1.2.5 was used to merge the high-quality paired reads, and each unique nucleotide sequence was defined as a clonotype. MiTCR v1.1 was used to align clonotypes to the IMGT TRBV, TRBD and TRBJ reference segments. Analysis was restricted to V-J combinations with a frequency above 0.0001, which covered about 99% of repertoires. A TCS score was defined as the ratio between F50 (clonal expansion) and ExV (chaos), using BLOSUM62-based TCRdist between CDR3 peptides within each V-J. Welch's t-statistics and random forest reduced roughly 530 V-J features to 13, which were used in a naive Bayes classifier (R e1071). Using fastp at Q25 and MiXCR, TCRdb reprocessed the public reads and kept productive beta chains. Here each entry gathers all rows of one CDR3 protein and keeps the most common genes and DNA. The V and J calls and clone size are TCRdb's, not the authors'. Counted in this sample were around 700,000 distinct CDR3 sequences; roughly 20% of them appeared once. Approximately 15% of the sample comes from the top ten.

V trim: 8 bases; J trim: 0 bases; unmatched bases: 9. From the cysteine up to the phenylalanine, the CDR3 has a length of 15 residues. The retained sequence is limited to the CDR3, 45 bases, with the frame set at the first base. Looking up the germline V gene yields CDR1 MNHNS and CDR2 SASEGT. Hyperthyroidism patients were newly diagnosed, with disease duration under 2 months, and aged 18 to 65 years. Exclusion was applied to patients with uncontrolled infections, other autoimmune diseases, pregnancy or lactation. Diagnoses were established on the basis of clinical symptoms, serum thyroxine and TRAb, thyroid ultrasound, and orbital computed tomography. Blood from progressor patients was collected at the time of first diagnosis with hyperthyroidism, before any ophthalmopathy symptoms had appeared. PBMCs were separated from roughly 10 ml of fresh peripheral blood using Ficoll-Paque density gradient centrifugation. Progressor patients were first diagnosed with Graves' hyperthyroidism and then developed ophthalmopathy during follow-up. Trizol reagent was used to extract total RNA, and RNA quality was then checked on an Agilent 2100 Bioanalyzer.

This TCR came from a woman in her 50s with Graves' hyperthyroidism that later progressed to Graves' ophthalmopathy. The sequencing sample was made of blood. The rearrangement joined TRBV6-1 to TRBJ1-1, and TRBD1 aligns with 7 junction nucleotides. The CDR3: CASGVLGGLNTEAFF. The DNA sequence follows: TGTGCCAGCGGAGTACTAGGGGGCTTGAACACTGAAGCTTTCTTT.